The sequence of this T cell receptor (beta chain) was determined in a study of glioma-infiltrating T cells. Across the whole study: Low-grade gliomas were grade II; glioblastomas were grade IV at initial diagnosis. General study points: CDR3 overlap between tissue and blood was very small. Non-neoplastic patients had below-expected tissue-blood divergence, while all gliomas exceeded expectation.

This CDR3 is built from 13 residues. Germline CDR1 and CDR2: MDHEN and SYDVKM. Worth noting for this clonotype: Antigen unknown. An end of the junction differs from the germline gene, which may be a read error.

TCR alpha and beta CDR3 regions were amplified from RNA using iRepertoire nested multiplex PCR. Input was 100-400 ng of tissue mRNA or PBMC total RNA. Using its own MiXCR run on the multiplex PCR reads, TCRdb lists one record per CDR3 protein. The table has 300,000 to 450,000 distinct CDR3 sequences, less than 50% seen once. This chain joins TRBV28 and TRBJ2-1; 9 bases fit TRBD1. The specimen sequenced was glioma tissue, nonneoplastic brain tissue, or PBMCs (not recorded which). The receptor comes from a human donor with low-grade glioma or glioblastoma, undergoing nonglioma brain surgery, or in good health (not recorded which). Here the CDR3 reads CASSQTGGSEQFF. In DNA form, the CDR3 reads TGCGCCAGCAGCCAAACAGGGGGCAGTGAGCAGTTCTTC.